Detailed here is one T cell receptor beta chain. Original data processing: Estimated nucleated cell counts came from reference gene primer amplification. The protocol was immunoSEQ multiplex PCR, while the TCRdb copy is restricted to in-frame clones and leaves out a portion. V, J and clone size are taken as reported in that table, and D and trimming were inferred from the DNA itself. Here the sample spans 220,000 or so clones, around 86% being singletons. This entry is derived from a study of blood T cell repertoires in COVID-19. Across the study: Samples came from the United States, Italy and Spain, spanning acute and convalescent COVID-19. In each case, the material was cDNA or gDNA derived from T cells, B-cell-depleted T cells, or PBMCs.

The V and J ends lost 2 bases and 9 bases, in that order; junction bases with no gene match: 6. Per germline, CDR1 SGHRS and CDR2 YFSETQ. The CDR3 is 15 residues long. Input material: peripheral blood. The rearrangement links TRBV5-1 to TRBJ2-1; TRBD2 matches at 12 bases. This TCR came from a man aged 60-69 years who had recovered from COVID-19. CDR3 nucleotide sequence: TGCGCCAGCAGCTTACTAGCGGGAGGAGTAGGTGAGCAGTTCTTC. Protein: CASSLLAGGVGEQFF.